These T cell receptor beta chains were read from a single sample in a study of cytomegalovirus exposure and HLA in healthy donors. Generated by immunoSEQ multiplex PCR, the TCRdb table keeps only in-frame clones and is missing some. The table has over 110,000 clones, roughly 86% seen once; the top ten hold roughly 10%. The sample consisted of PBMCs. The source is a man aged 18 to 29 in good health and CMV-seropositive. Both conserved end residues are part of each CDR3. D genes are given only for firm matches. Not every row has a clone size; where given, it reads once, few, many or a size class.

d_gene	v_gene	abundance	len	j_gene	CDR3aa	CDR3nt
-	TRBV7-2	-	13	TRBJ1-1	CASSLERDTEAFF	TGTGCCAGCAGCTTAGAGAGGGACACTGAAGCTTTCTTT
-	TRBV9	-	15	TRBJ2-1	CASSVALAPNNEQFF	TGTGCCAGCAGCGTAGCACTAGCACCCAACAATGAGCAGTTCTTC
-	TRBV30	-	13	TRBJ2-1	CACQGDVRNEQFF	TGTGCCTGCCAAGGGGATGTGAGGAATGAGCAGTTCTTC
-	TRBV2	few	14	TRBJ1-1	CASSWGHLNTEAFF	TGTGCCAGCAGCTGGGGACACCTGAACACTGAAGCTTTCTTT
-	TRBV2	-	16	TRBJ1-5	CASSAPIGAPNQPQHF	TGTGCCAGCAGTGCCCCTATAGGGGCACCAAATCAGCCCCAGCATTTT
TRBD2	TRBV11-2	-	17	TRBJ2-2	CASSLRRESANTGELFF	TGTGCCAGCAGCTTGAGGCGGGAGAGCGCGAACACCGGGGAGCTGTTTTTT
-	TRBV6-5	-	13	TRBJ1-1	CASSLEGNTEAFF	TGTGCCAGCAGTTTGGAGGGTAACACTGAAGCTTTCTTT
TRBD1	TRBV2	many	18	TRBJ2-6	CASSKTTGGASGANVLTF	TGTGCCAGCAGTAAAACCACAGGGGGCGCATCTGGGGCCAACGTCCTGACTTTC
TRBD1	TRBV9	few	15	TRBJ1-2	CASSVDATGAYGYTF	TGTGCCAGCAGCGTAGACGCGACAGGGGCCTATGGCTACACCTTC
-	TRBV7-3	-	14	TRBJ2-7	CASSLRGPTGEQYF	TGTGCCAGCAGCTTAAGAGGCCCAACGGGCGAGCAGTACTTC
-	TRBV6-5	-	15	TRBJ2-6	CASRRTYSGANVLTF	TGTGCCAGCAGACGGACATACTCTGGGGCCAACGTCCTGACTTTC
-	TRBV18	-	15	TRBJ1-4	CASSPVVEANEKLFF	TGTGCCAGCTCACCAGTCGTAGAGGCTAATGAAAAACTGTTTTTT
-	TRBV10-1	-	13	TRBJ2-2	CASSSYFGGELFF	TGCGCCAGCAGTTCCTACTTTGGCGGGGAGCTGTTTTTT
TRBD2	TRBV2	-	13	TRBJ2-1	CASSRLAGVEQFF	TGTGCCAGCAGCCGACTAGCGGGAGTTGAGCAGTTCTTC
TRBD1	TRBV7-3	-	16	TRBJ2-5	CASSQWDRGRRETQYF	TGTGCCAGCAGCCAATGGGACAGGGGGCGCCGAGAGACCCAGTACTTC
-	TRBV18	-	15	TRBJ2-7	CASSPNRPASLEQYF	TGTGCCAGCTCACCAAACCGGCCGGCTAGCCTCGAGCAGTACTTC
TRBD1	TRBV14	-	16	TRBJ1-6	CASRGPGTDYNSPLHF	TGTGCCAGCAGAGGACCCGGGACAGACTATAATTCACCCCTCCACTTT
TRBD1	TRBV19	-	14	TRBJ1-2	CASSIGQGDYGYTF	TGTGCCAGTAGTATAGGACAGGGGGACTATGGCTACACCTTC
TRBD2	TRBV19	-	16	TRBJ2-2	CASSIVAGGPSGELFF	TGTGCCAGTAGTATCGTAGCGGGAGGGCCGTCCGGGGAGCTGTTTTTT
-	TRBV5-1	-	14	TRBJ2-7	CASSFGDTSYEQYF	TGCGCCAGCAGCTTCGGGGACACTTCCTACGAGCAGTACTTC
-	TRBV27	-	13	TRBJ2-7	CASRRTASYEQYF	TGTGCCAGCAGGCGGACAGCTTCCTACGAGCAGTACTTC
TRBD1	TRBV5-1	-	15	TRBJ1-1	CASSQGASMNTEAFF	TGCGCCAGCAGTCAGGGGGCATCTATGAACACTGAAGCTTTCTTT
-	TRBV5-1	-	19	TRBJ1-2	CASSLGPLGIRSGNYGYTF	TGCGCCAGCAGCTTGGGGCCCTTGGGAATCCGAAGCGGTAACTATGGCTACACCTTC
TRBD1	TRBV16	-	15	TRBJ1-2	CASSLQGAQVYGYTF	TGTGCCAGCAGCCTCCAGGGGGCCCAGGTATATGGCTACACCTTC
-	TRBV6-5	few	16	TRBJ1-6	CASSYDSPSVGSPLHF	TGTGCCAGCAGTTATGACAGCCCCTCGGTTGGTTCACCCCTCCACTTT
-	TRBV5-1	-	15	TRBJ1-1	CASSLAGGLRDWAFF	TGCGCCAGCAGCTTGGCCGGGGGTTTGAGGGATTGGGCTTTCTTT
-	TRBV28	-	14	TRBJ1-1	CASSLIRGNTEAFF	TGTGCCAGCAGTTTAATCAGGGGGAACACTGAAGCTTTCTTT
TRBD2	TRBV30	-	12	TRBJ2-1	CAWSGGRMRQFF	TGTGCCTGGAGTGGCGGGAGGATGAGGCAGTTCTTC
-	TRBV18	-	14	TRBJ1-4	CASSPQGINEKLFF	TGTGCCAGCTCACCCCAGGGAATTAATGAAAAACTGTTTTTT
-	TRBV29-1	-	12	TRBJ1-5	CSAARGDQPQHF	TGCAGCGCTGCGCGGGGCGATCAGCCCCAGCATTTT
-	TRBV5-4	-	15	TRBJ1-6	CASSLGGGGNSPLHF	TGTGCCAGCAGCTTGGGAGGGGGTGGGAATTCACCCCTCCACTTT
-	TRBV19	-	16	TRBJ2-5	CASSWSGAVGRETQYF	TGTGCCAGTAGTTGGTCGGGAGCAGTGGGAAGAGAGACCCAGTACTTC
-	TRBV5-4	-	15	TRBJ1-1	CASSSRRPRGSEAFF	TGTGCCAGCAGCTCCCGACGCCCCAGGGGTTCTGAAGCTTTCTTT
-	TRBV30	-	13	TRBJ1-5	CAWSMGAGQPQHF	TGTGCCTGGAGTATGGGCGCAGGACAGCCCCAGCATTTT
-	TRBV7-2	-	14	TRBJ1-3	CASSLPGTGNTIYF	TGTGCCAGCAGCTTACCGGGAACTGGAAACACCATATATTTT
-	TRBV21-1	-	16	TRBJ2-7	CASSKAARDNSYEQYF	TGTGCCAGCAGCAAAGCCGCCCGGGACAACTCCTACGAGCAGTACTTC
TRBD2	TRBV13	-	17	TRBJ2-7	CASSLENTAGAAYEQYF	TGTGCCAGCAGCTTAGAAAACACAGCGGGAGCGGCCTACGAGCAGTACTTC
TRBD1	TRBV2	-	15	TRBJ1-5	CASSALGRGRQPQHF	TGTGCCAGCAGTGCCCTGGGCAGGGGGCGTCAGCCCCAGCATTTT
-	TRBV7-9	-	14	TRBJ2-5	CASSLGGGVETQYF	TGTGCCAGCAGCTTAGGGGGCGGGGTAGAGACCCAGTACTTC
-	TRBV29-1	-	15	TRBJ2-2	CSAATRGTNTGELFF	TGCAGCGCTGCTACACGGGGGACGAACACCGGGGAGCTGTTTTTT
-	TRBV6-1	-	13	TRBJ1-1	CASRLEGVTEAFF	TGTGCCAGCAGACTAGAGGGGGTTACTGAAGCTTTCTTT
TRBD2	TRBV30	once	20	TRBJ2-1	CAWSSPGLAGGPGNYNEQFF	TGTGCCTGGAGTTCGCCGGGACTAGCGGGAGGGCCAGGGAACTACAATGAGCAGTTCTTC
-	TRBV5-6	-	15	TRBJ1-5	CASSLGGRGNQPQHF	TGTGCCAGCAGCTTGGGGGGGCGCGGCAATCAGCCCCAGCATTTT